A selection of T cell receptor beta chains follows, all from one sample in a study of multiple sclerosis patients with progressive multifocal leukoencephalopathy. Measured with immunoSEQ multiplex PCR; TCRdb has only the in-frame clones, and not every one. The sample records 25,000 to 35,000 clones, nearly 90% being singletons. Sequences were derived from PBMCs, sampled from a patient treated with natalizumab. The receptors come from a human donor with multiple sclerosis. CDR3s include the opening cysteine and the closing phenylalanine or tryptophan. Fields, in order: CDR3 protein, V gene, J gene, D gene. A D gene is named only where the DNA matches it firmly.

CASSVSGLAYEQYF	TRBV9	TRBJ2-7	NA
CASSPGGNEQFF	TRBV18	TRBJ2-1	NA
CASSPPWTQGSQPQHF	TRBV18	TRBJ1-5	NA
CASSREDQPQHF	TRBV6-6	TRBJ1-5	NA
CASSLALGGPEHWRYEQYF	TRBV5-6	TRBJ2-7	NA
CASSTGVVTGELFF	TRBV19	TRBJ2-2	NA
CASSQPPPGTQSTDTQYF	TRBV28	TRBJ2-3	NA
CASSGSYEQYF	TRBV25-1	TRBJ2-7	NA
CASSLVGVEKLFF	TRBV7-9	TRBJ1-4	NA
CASSGEAALYGYTF	TRBV2	TRBJ1-2	NA
CASSLSGQGSYGYTF	TRBV5-4	TRBJ1-2	TRBD1
CASSLTGEGVQPQHF	TRBV28	TRBJ1-5	NA
CASSLALGAEGYGYTF	TRBV5-1	TRBJ1-2	NA
CASSLNRGSNSPLHF	TRBV27	TRBJ1-6	TRBD1
CANSSASGSTGELFF	TRBV7-9	TRBJ2-2	TRBD2
CASRGQGVLEKLFF	TRBV6-1	TRBJ1-4	NA
CASSEWLGEQFF	TRBV25-1	TRBJ2-1	NA
CSVATGRNSNQPQHF	TRBV29-1	TRBJ1-5	NA
CASRGLGPNTEAFF	TRBV19	TRBJ1-1	NA
CASSLMSRGTDTQYF	TRBV28	TRBJ2-3	NA
CASSLGLAGGTDTQYF	TRBV7-2	TRBJ2-3	TRBD2
CASSSGAGEAVVYGYTF	TRBV7-2	TRBJ1-2	NA
CATLNRDGYTF	TRBV2	TRBJ1-2	NA
CASSLHSGLWNTIYF	TRBV5-4	TRBJ1-3	NA
CASSVAGQEGIEQFF	TRBV9	TRBJ2-1	TRBD1
CASSLGPVGGYTF	TRBV11-2	TRBJ1-2	NA